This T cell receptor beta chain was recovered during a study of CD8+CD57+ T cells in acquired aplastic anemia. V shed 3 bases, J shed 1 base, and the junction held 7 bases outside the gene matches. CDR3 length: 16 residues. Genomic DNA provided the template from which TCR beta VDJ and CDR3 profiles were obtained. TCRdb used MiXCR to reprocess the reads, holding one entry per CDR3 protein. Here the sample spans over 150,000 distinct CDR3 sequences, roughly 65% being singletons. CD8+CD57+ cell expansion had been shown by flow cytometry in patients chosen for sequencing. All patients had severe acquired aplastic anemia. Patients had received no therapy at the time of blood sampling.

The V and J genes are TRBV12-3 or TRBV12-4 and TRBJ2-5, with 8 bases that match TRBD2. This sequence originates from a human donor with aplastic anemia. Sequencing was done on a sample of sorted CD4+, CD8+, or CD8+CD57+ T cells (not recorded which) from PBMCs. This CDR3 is CASSFWRGDIQETQYF. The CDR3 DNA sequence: TGTGCCAGCAGTTTTTGGCGGGGGGATATCCAAGAGACCCAGTACTTC.